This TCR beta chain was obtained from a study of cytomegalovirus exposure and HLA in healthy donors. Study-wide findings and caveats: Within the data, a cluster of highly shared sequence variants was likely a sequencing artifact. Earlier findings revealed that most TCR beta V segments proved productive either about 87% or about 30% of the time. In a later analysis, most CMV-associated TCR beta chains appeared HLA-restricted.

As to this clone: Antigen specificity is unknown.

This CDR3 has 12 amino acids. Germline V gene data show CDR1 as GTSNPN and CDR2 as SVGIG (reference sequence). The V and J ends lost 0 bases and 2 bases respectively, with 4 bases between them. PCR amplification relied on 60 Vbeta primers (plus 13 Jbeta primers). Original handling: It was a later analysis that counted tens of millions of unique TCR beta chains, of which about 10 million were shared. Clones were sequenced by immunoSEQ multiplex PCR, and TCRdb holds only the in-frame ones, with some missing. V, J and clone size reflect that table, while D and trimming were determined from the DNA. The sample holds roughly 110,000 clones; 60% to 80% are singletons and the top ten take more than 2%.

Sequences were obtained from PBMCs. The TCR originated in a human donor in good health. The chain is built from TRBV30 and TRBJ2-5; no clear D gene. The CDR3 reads CAWSVTQETQYF. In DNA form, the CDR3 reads TGTGCCTGGAGTGTGACACAAGAGACCCAGTACTTC.